This T cell receptor (beta chain) was captured by sequencing in a study of Ad26.COV2.S vaccination and SARS-CoV-2 variants. Profiling relied on immunoSEQ multiplex PCR, and the TCRdb table lists in-frame clones only, not all of them. Of roughly 680,000 clones listed, around 89% were seen once; the top ten hold approximately 1.5%. Trimming cost V 1 base and J 0 bases, with 12 bases left between them. The CDR3 totals 17 residues. The V gene's germline CDR1 is SGHTA and CDR2 FQGNSA. Note on this clone: The target antigen is unknown.

Study-level points and caveats: Reportedly, spike-specific CD8+ and CD4+ T cell responses achieved substantial breadth once vaccination had taken place.

Treatment indicated: 19 received Ad26.COV2.S at low or high dose, single or two shots; about 5 received placebo; per-sample allocation not given. Sampling was done on day 63 after the first vaccine or placebo injection. The sample in question was peripheral blood, obtained in a trial of Ad26.COV2.S vaccine versus placebo. The chain has TRBV7-2 and TRBJ1-4; D is unresolved. The receptor was derived from a person between 18 and 65 years old who received the Ad26.COV2.S COVID-19 vaccine or a placebo. The CDR3 reads CASSLGPPIATNEKLFF. CDR3 coding DNA: TGTGCCAGCAGCTTAGGACCTCCGATAGCAACTAATGAAAAACTGTTTTTT.